The 14 T cell receptor beta chains given below trace back to one sample, sequenced in a study of siplizumab effects on memory and regulatory T cells. Sequencing used immunoSEQ multiplex PCR; TCRdb keeps in-frame clones, though not all of them. The data show about 64,000 clones, around 96% seen once. Sequenced sample: naive CD8+ T cells sorted from blood. The receptors shown here come from a human donor in good health.

The chain links TRBV10-3 to TRBJ2-2; the D gene is possibly TRBD1 (5 bases). This CDR3 has 14 amino acids. The germline V gene encodes CDR1 ENHRY and CDR2 SYGVKD. Trimming cost V 4 bases and J 5 bases, with 11 bases left between them. Here the CDR3 reads CAISATGGTGELFF. CDR3 coding DNA: TGTGCCATCAGTGCTACAGGTGGGACCGGGGAGCTGTTTTTT.

The V and J genes are TRBV27 and TRBJ2-2, with unresolved D. The germline gives CDR1 MNHEY, CDR2 SMNVEV (reference sequence). V was clipped by 0 bases and J by 7 bases, with 0 bases between them. This CDR3 region has 11 residues. CDR3 protein: CASSLSGELFF. CDR3 DNA: TGTGCCAGCAGTTTATCCGGGGAGCTGTTTTTT.

This clone was detected once. The genes are TRBV19 and TRBJ2-7; D might be TRBD1 (6 bases). Per germline, CDR1 LNHDA and CDR2 SQIVND (reference sequence). Trimming took 3 bases from V and 6 from J, leaving 15 bases between them. The CDR3 extends over 14 amino acids. CDR3 DNA: TGTGCCAGTAGTATGAGTGGAACAGGGCGCGAGCAGTACTTC. As protein: CASSMSGTGREQYF. Using reference TRBV19 and TRBJ2-7 for the parts outside the CDR3, the full variable domain is DGGITQSPKYLFRKEGQNVTLSCEQNLNHDAMYWYRQDPGQGLRLIYYSQIVNDFQKGDIAEGYSVSREKKESFPLTVTSAQKNPTAFYLCASSMSGTGREQYFGPGTRLTVT.

This chain connects TRBV6-4 to TRBJ2-3; 9 bases fit TRBD1. The CDR3 extends over 16 amino acids. Germline lookup yields CDR1 MRHNA and CDR2 SNTAGT. V gave up 0 bases and J gave up 2 bases; unmatched junction bases: 3. The CDR3 DNA sequence: TGTGCCAGCAGTGACTCGACAGGGGGACTCACAGATACGCAGTATTTT. Protein: CASSDSTGGLTDTQYF.

V is TRBV30 and J is TRBJ1-1; the D gene is possibly TRBD1 (5 bases). The CDR3 runs to 15 residues. The V gene lost 7 bases and the J gene lost 0 bases, with 18 bases spanning the gap. Germline CDR1 GTSNPN, CDR2 SVGIG (reference sequence). CDR3 DNA: TGTGCCTACAAATGGGGTGGACAAATGAACACTGAAGCTTTCTTT. It yields the protein CAYKWGGQMNTEAFF. Combining the CDR3 with reference TRBV30 and TRBJ1-1 gives the whole variable domain SQTIHQWPATLVQPVGSPLSLECTVEGTSNPNLYWYRQAAGRGLQLLFYSVGIGQISSEVPQNLSASRPQDRQFILSSKKLLLSDSGFYLCAYKWGGQMNTEAFFGQGTRLTVV.

The chain uses TRBV4-2 and TRBJ2-1; 13 bases map to TRBD2. V lost 3 bases and J lost 5; bases outside the gene matches: 7. This CDR3 is 17 amino acids long. Germline CDR1 and CDR2: LGHNA and YNFKEQ. The CDR3 sequence is CASSQVLAGGLNNEQFF. In DNA, the CDR3 is TGTGCCAGCAGCCAGGTACTAGCGGGGGGGCTAAACAATGAGCAGTTCTTC.

The chain recombines TRBV19 with TRBJ1-1, with no clear D. The CDR3 consists of 14 residues. From germline, CDR1 is LNHDA and CDR2 SQIVND (reference sequence). The V end lost 7 bases, the J end lost 0 bases, and 12 bases lay between the germline ends. CDR3 residues: CASNNLDLNTEAFF. For the CDR3, the DNA is TGTGCCAGTAACAACCTTGACTTGAACACTGAAGCTTTCTTT.

The gene calls are TRBV28 and TRBJ2-7, with 7 bases matching TRBD1. The germline CDR1 and CDR2 sequences are MDHEN and SYDVKM. This CDR3 contains 16 residues. Trimming removed 1 base from V and 4 bases from J; junction bases left unmatched: 10. As DNA, the CDR3 is TGTGCCAGCAGTTTATCCGTCACAGGGGTGGGATACGAGCAGTACTTC. Its translation is CASSLSVTGVGYEQYF.

The V call is TRBV19, the J call TRBJ2-1; D is possibly TRBD1 (7 bases). Germline lookup yields CDR1 LNHDA and CDR2 SQIVND (reference sequence). The length of the CDR3 is 12 residues. V lost 5 bases to trimming and J lost 7 bases, with 9 bases between them. Here the CDR3 DNA reads TGTGCCAGTAGTCCAGGGGGGAATGAGCAGTTCTTC. It yields the protein CASSPGGNEQFF.

The chain joins TRBV4-3 to TRBJ2-7; D gene unclear. This CDR3 has 13 amino acids. Germline V gene data show CDR1 as LGHNA and CDR2 as YSLEER. V lost 1 base, J lost 0 bases, and 4 bases lay in between. The CDR3 here is CASSQGVSYEQYF. The CDR3 region has the DNA TGCGCCAGCAGCCAAGGGGTCTCCTACGAGCAGTACTTC.

The rearrangement links TRBV19 to TRBJ2-7, with 8 bases matching TRBD2. V lost 5 bases to trimming and J lost 0 bases; unmatched junction nucleotides: 12. The CDR3 is 17 residues long. CDR1 is LNHDA and CDR2 is SQIVND in the germline V gene (reference sequence). The CDR3 region has the DNA TGTGCCAGTAGTGGGTACGCGGGGGGACCTAGCTCCTACGAGCAGTACTTC. Translated: CASSGYAGGPSSYEQYF.

This clone was counted only a few times. The chain couples TRBV30 to TRBJ1-2; tentative D call: TRBD1 (5 bases). V shed 1 base and J shed 7 bases, with 16 bases lying between them. Per germline, CDR1 GTSNPN and CDR2 SVGIG (reference sequence). The CDR3 loop spans 14 amino acids. The CDR3 sequence: CAWSALGGASGYTF. CDR3 bases: TGTGCCTGGAGTGCTCTTGGAGGGGCCTCTGGCTACACCTTC.

This chain uses TRBV4-2 with TRBJ2-7; either TRBD1 or TRBD2 may fit D (6 bases each). Germline assignment: CDR1 LGHNA and CDR2 YNFKEQ. CDR3 length: 17 residues. Trimming took off 5 bases at V and 3 bases at J, with 23 bases between the two ends. For the CDR3, the DNA is TGTGCCAGCAGCGGCACTAAGGTAGCGGACAGCTACTACGAGCAGTACTTC. It encodes CASSGTKVADSYYEQYF.

This rearrangement joins TRBV7-3 to TRBJ1-3; D unclear. Germline V gene data show CDR1 as SGHTA and CDR2 as FQGTGA. The V end was cut by 5 bases, the J end by 9 bases, with 14 bases between. There are 13 residues in the CDR3. CDR3 region: CASSEKSERTIYF. As DNA, the CDR3 is TGTGCCAGCAGCGAAAAGTCTGAGCGCACCATATATTTT.